This section outlines one T cell receptor beta chain sequence together with its context. The antigen remains undetermined. This sample was taken from a study of T cells expressing NK-cell markers. Study-level points and caveats: These clonotypes additionally ranked first within the CD3+CD56-NKG2C+ fraction of several donors. NKG2C+ dominant clonotype frequencies in over 5 donors were roughly 1.0-8% of CD8+ T cells.

The CDR3 sequence is 16 residues long. TCRdb reanalyzed the 5' RACE reads and collapses them to one entry per CDR3 protein, without DNA. The ten most abundant clones cover 1.4% of a sample with about 460,000 distinct CDR3 sequences. The V and J genes are TRBV12-3 or TRBV12-4 and TRBJ1-4; there is no DNA to check the TCRdb D call of TRBD1. The sequenced material came from blood T cells: a sorted CD56 or NKG2C T cell subset, CD4+ or CD8+ T cells, or bulk PBMC T cells (not recorded which). This clonotype was sampled from a woman between 45 and 60 years old in good health. The CDR3 reads CASSQLQGEFNEKLFF.